This T cell receptor (beta chain) comes out of a study of shared clonotypes between healthy human individuals. Repertoires were generated with immunoSEQ multiplex PCR, while TCRdb's copy carries only in-frame clones and drops some. The data contain around 1,000,000 clones, roughly 80% of them singletons. The sequenced sample consisted of memory CD4+ T cells from PBMCs. Subset indicated: CD45RA-negative fraction. This TCR was recovered from a man aged 18 to 35 in good health. Some clones in this sample may be carry-over from other donors' samples.

The CDR3 protein is CASSFPGANYGYTF. The CDR3 DNA sequence: TGTGCCAGCAGCTTTCCCGGGGCTAACTATGGCTACACCTTC. The chain employs TRBV7-9 and TRBJ1-2; D unresolved. CDR1 and CDR2 (germline): SEHNR, FQNEAQ (reference sequence). V dropped 3 bases and J dropped 0 bases, with 8 bases sitting between them. The CDR3 covers 14 residues.